The clone carrying this T cell receptor beta chain was counted ten times or more. Its antigen is still unknown. V was shortened by 6 bases and J by 7 bases, with 12 bases between the two germline ends. The CDR3 length is 12 residues. CDR1 is MDHEN and CDR2 is SYDVKM in the germline V gene. TCRdb passed the multiplex PCR reads through MiXCR, listing each CDR3 protein once. The repertoire consists of under 150,000 distinct CDR3 sequences, with 20% to 25% occurring once and the leading ten covering 2.2%. This specimen comes from a study of breast tumors, draining lymph nodes, adjacent tissues. The study, taken as a whole, reports: That most tumor T cells come from lymph nodes remained unproven. Tumor TCR diversity was below lymph nodes but above nontumor tissue. Luminal-like breast cancer showed significantly higher tumor–nontumor repertoire similarity than basal-like.

The lymph nodes were axillary draining lymph nodes from breast cancer patients. Sequenced sample: axillary lymph node tissue. The receptor was isolated from a female donor with breast cancer. Some clones in this sample may be carry-over from other donors' samples. This chain links TRBV28 with TRBJ1-2; D is unresolved. CDR3 DNA sequence: TGTGCCAGCAGCGATCATTCTGCTGGCTACACCTTC. It translates to CASSDHSAGYTF.